These T cell receptor beta chains were read from a single sample in a study of identical twins. Via MiXCR, TCRdb re-called the 5' RACE reads, giving one row per CDR3 protein. The table records approximately 410,000 distinct CDR3 sequences, 15% to 20% of them present only once. Material for sequencing was naive T cells sorted from blood. These receptors came from a man over 45 in good health. Both conserved end residues are part of each CDR3. Fields, in order: clone size, V gene, J gene, D gene, CDR3 protein, CDR3 DNA. The D gene is left open where the match is weak. Clone size is given for some rows only: seen once, a few or many times, or a class if the clone is expanded.

-	TRBV25-1	TRBJ2-2	TRBD1	CASFQSGGTGELFF	TGTGCCAGCTTCCAGTCAGGGGGCACCGGGGAGCTGTTTTTT
-	TRBV24-1	TRBJ2-3	TRBD1	CATSDPDRAGADTQYF	TGTGCCACCAGTGATCCGGACAGGGCCGGCGCAGATACGCAGTATTTT
-	TRBV15	TRBJ2-2	-	CATSKGRGPNTGELFF	TGTGCCACCAGCAAGGGGCGGGGGCCGAACACCGGGGAGCTGTTTTTT
few	TRBV28	TRBJ2-7	-	CASTLLLGRYEQYF	TGTGCCAGCACTCTCTTACTGGGGCGCTACGAGCAGTACTTC
many	TRBV4-3	TRBJ2-1	TRBD1	CASSRERTGWNEQFF	TGCGCCAGCAGCCGAGAAAGGACAGGGTGGAATGAGCAGTTCTTC
-	TRBV3-1	TRBJ1-1	-	CASSQAGTTEAFF	TGTGCCAGCAGCCAAGCAGGGACCACTGAAGCTTTCTTT
few	TRBV29-1	TRBJ1-1	-	CSVETALSPNTEAFF	TGCAGCGTGGAGACGGCCCTCAGCCCAAACACTGAAGCTTTCTTT
-	TRBV5-1	TRBJ2-5	-	CASSTGPGGETQYF	TGCGCCAGCAGCACCGGACCCGGGGGCGAGACCCAGTACTTC
once	TRBV4-1	TRBJ2-3	-	CASSQTEYTQYF	TGCGCCAGCAGCCAGACCGAATATACGCAGTATTTT
-	TRBV29-1	TRBJ1-2	-	CSATKDNGYGYTF	TGCAGCGCGACAAAAGATAATGGCTATGGCTACACCTTC
many	TRBV5-5	TRBJ2-5	-	CASSLKLSQETQYF	TGTGCCAGCAGCTTGAAACTGTCCCAAGAGACCCAGTACTTC
-	TRBV28	TRBJ2-1	TRBD2	CASSFLAGSEQFF	TGTGCCAGCAGTTTTCTAGCGGGGAGTGAGCAGTTCTTC
-	TRBV28	TRBJ1-5	TRBD1	CASRGTGAQPQHF	TGTGCCAGCAGGGGGACAGGGGCTCAGCCCCAGCATTTT
-	TRBV29-1	TRBJ2-2	-	CSVEDRRDTNTGELFF	TGCAGCGTTGAAGATAGGAGGGACACGAACACCGGGGAGCTGTTTTTT
-	TRBV2	TRBJ1-5	-	CASSGESGHQPQHF	TGTGCCAGCAGTGGTGAGAGTGGGCATCAGCCCCAGCATTTT